The 24 T cell receptor beta chains reported below all come from one sample, sequenced in a study of graft-versus-host responses after intestinal transplantation. The antigens these receptors bind are not known. Data came from immunoSEQ multiplex PCR; TCRdb stores just in-frame clones and leaves some out. The profile covers about 88,000 clones, with under 95% appearing a single time and 0.35% taken by the ten largest. The material sequenced was unstimulated CD4+ T cells sorted from spleen or lymph node cells, taken before transplant. The origin of the receptors is a human donor who was the organ donor for an intestinal transplant.

This chain uses TRBV2 with TRBJ2-3; 8 bases are shared with TRBD2. V shed 8 bases, J shed 4 bases, and the junction held 2 bases outside the gene matches. The V gene's germline CDR1 is SNHLY and CDR2 FYNNEI. The CDR3 totals 12 residues. The CDR3 region has the DNA TGTGCCAGCCGGGAGGGAGCAGATACGCAGTATTTT. As protein: CASREGADTQYF.

V usage is TRBV11-3 and J usage is TRBJ2-7, with 11 bases fitting TRBD2. The CDR3 spans 14 residues. The ends lost 5 bases at V and 4 bases at J; junction bases unmatched: 4. The germline CDR1 and CDR2 sequences are SGHNT and YENEEA. CDR3 region: CASSLSGGDYEQYF. The CDR3 bases are TGTGCCAGCAGCCTTAGCGGGGGGGATTACGAGCAGTACTTC.

The V call is TRBV19, the J call TRBJ1-1, with 7 bases identical to TRBD1. There are 15 residues in the CDR3. V lost 5 bases to trimming and J lost 4 bases; unmatched junction nucleotides: 10. Germline V gives CDR1 LNHDA, CDR2 SQIVND (reference sequence). CDR3 coding DNA: TGTGCCAGTAGTGCTCACAGGGGAATGGGCACTGAAGCTTTCTTT. Its translation: CASSAHRGMGTEAFF.

This clone was counted once. This sequence joins TRBV28 and TRBJ1-4; TRBD1 agrees at 7 bases. The J segment lost 6 bases and the V segment lost 5 bases, leaving 9 bases of the junction unmatched. CDR1 and CDR2 from the germline V gene are MDHEN and SYDVKM. The CDR3 has 15 residues. The CDR3 coding sequence is TGTGCCAGCAGTCCCGGGACAGCCTGGGATGAAAAACTGTTTTTT. Translating gives CASSPGTAWDEKLFF.

V is TRBV6-5 and J is TRBJ1-3, with 7 bases identical to TRBD1. Germline values: CDR1 MNHEY, CDR2 SVGAGI. V was pared by 8 bases and J by 3 bases, with 7 bases of the junction left unmatched. This CDR3 is built from 14 residues. In DNA, the CDR3 is TGTGCCAGCCAACAGGGGTGGGTTGGAAACACCATATATTTT. This sequence encodes CASQQGWVGNTIYF.

In its sample, this clone was seen a few times. The rearrangement joins TRBV7-9 to TRBJ2-6, with D possibly matching TRBD2 (5 bases). CDR1 and CDR2 from the germline V gene are SEHNR and FQNEAQ (reference sequence). Trimming took 3 bases from V and 1 from J, leaving 7 bases between them. CDR3 size: 15 residues. For the CDR3, the DNA is TGTGCCAGCAGCTTGAGGGAATCTGGGGCCAACGTCCTGACTTTC. Its translation: CASSLRESGANVLTF.

V and J are TRBV2 and TRBJ1-5; 10 positions agree with TRBD1. The germline V gene encodes CDR1 SNHLY and CDR2 FYNNEI. V shed 6 bases and J 2 bases; nucleotides not matched to a gene: 13. This CDR3 is built from 18 residues. CDR3 coding DNA: TGTGCCAGCAGAAAAGAGGGACAGGGGTTCCTTGGCAATCAGCCCCAGCATTTT. Protein sequence: CASRKEGQGFLGNQPQHF.

This chain links TRBV4-1 with TRBJ2-5; D gene unclear. CDR3 size: 13 residues. Germline V gene data show CDR1 as MGHRA and CDR2 as YSYEKL. V was trimmed by 1 base and J by 1 base, leaving 4 bases between them. The CDR3 coding sequence is TGCGCCAGCAGCCAAGCCGTCCAAGAGACCCAGTACTTC. This gives the protein CASSQAVQETQYF.

The chain's CDR3 is CASSPGQLITDTQYF. Here the CDR3 DNA reads TGTGCCAGCAGCCCGGGACAGTTAATCACAGATACGCAGTATTTT. The J gene is TRBJ2-3, the V gene TRBV7-3; 7 nucleotides match TRBD1. This CDR3 is built from 15 residues. Germline V gene sequence: CDR1 SGHTA, CDR2 FQGTGA. V trimming: 5 bases; J trimming: 2 bases; junction bases outside the gene matches: 7.

This clone has just one count. The chain has TRBV27 and TRBJ2-1, with 8 bases lining up with TRBD2. This CDR3 has 15 residues. The V segment lost 2 bases and the J segment 6 bases; nucleotides outside the gene matches: 6. The germline V gene has CDR1 MNHEY and CDR2 SMNVEV (reference sequence). The CDR3 loop is CASSLGRGTSNEQFF. CDR3 DNA sequence: TGTGCCAGCAGTTTAGGTCGCGGGACTAGCAATGAGCAGTTCTTC.

V and J are TRBV19 and TRBJ2-1; a weak D match, TRBD2 (6 bases). Trimming took 4 bases from V and 0 from J, leaving 10 bases between them. Looked up from germline, CDR1 is LNHDA and CDR2 is SQIVND (reference sequence). CDR3 size: 15 residues. The CDR3 DNA reads TGTGCCAGTAGTAGGACTATTACCTCCTACAATGAGCAGTTCTTC. Protein: CASSRTITSYNEQFF.

A note on this clone: The sample carries other DNA sequences with the same CDR3. The rearrangement joins TRBV5-1 to TRBJ1-1; TRBD1 agrees at 7 bases. Trimming at V came to 0 bases and at J to 0 bases, leaving 2 bases not matched to a gene. Germline loops: CDR1 SGHRS, CDR2 YFSETQ. The CDR3 is 15 residues long. The CDR3 loop reads CASSLEGQMNTEAFF. In DNA form, the CDR3 reads TGCGCCAGCAGCTTGGAGGGACAGATGAACACTGAAGCTTTCTTT.

This chain uses TRBV27 with TRBJ1-2; tentatively, D is TRBD1 (5 bases). The V gene lost 5 bases and the J gene lost 8 bases, with 15 bases spanning the gap. The CDR3 is 13 residues long. CDR1 is MNHEY and CDR2 is SMNVEV in the germline V gene (reference sequence). CDR3 in amino acids: CASSLSVGAGYTF. CDR3 bases: TGTGCCAGCAGTCTAAGTGTTGGGGCGGGCTACACCTTC.

V usage is TRBV12-5 and J usage is TRBJ1-2, with TRBD1 identical over 11 bases. This CDR3 has 18 amino acids. V lost 1 base, J lost 2 bases, and 9 bases stayed unmatched. The germline V gene encodes CDR1 LGHNT and CDR2 FRNRAP. Written as DNA, the CDR3 is TGTGCTAGTGGTTTGGGGGGACAGGGGGACCTCCTGAACTATGGCTACACCTTC. This translates into CASGLGGQGDLLNYGYTF.

The V call is TRBV14, the J call TRBJ2-7, with D hard to call. There are 15 residues in the CDR3. V was trimmed by 1 base and J by 4 bases, leaving 14 bases between them. CDR1 is SGHDN and CDR2 is FVKESK in the germline V gene. This CDR3 is CASSQGGSYAYEQYF. The CDR3 bases are TGTGCCAGCAGCCAAGGAGGAAGTTATGCGTACGAGCAGTACTTC.

CDR3 bases: TGTGCCAGCTCACCACGGGACAGAGCTAACTATGGCTACACCTTC. Its protein is CASSPRDRANYGYTF. J is TRBJ1-2 and V is TRBV18; 7 bases match TRBD1. Germline CDR1 KGHSH, CDR2 LQKENI. Trimming took 1 base from V and 0 from J; bases not matched to a gene: 2. The CDR3 extends over 15 amino acids.

This chain connects TRBV2 to TRBJ1-2; 8 bases line up with TRBD1. The CDR3 spans 16 residues. J lost 0 bases, V lost 3 bases, and 6 bases had no gene match. CDR1 is SNHLY, CDR2 FYNNEI, per germline. The CDR3 region has the DNA TGTGCCAGCAGTGACTCCGGGACAGGACCTAACTATGGCTACACCTTC. Its translation: CASSDSGTGPNYGYTF.

This sequence joins TRBV2 and TRBJ1-2, with 10 bases matching TRBD1. Germline CDR1 is SNHLY and CDR2 is FYNNEI. J was trimmed by 4 bases and V by 7 bases; bases with no gene match: 6. The CDR3 covers 14 residues. CDR3 protein: CASMSGTGAYGYTF. The CDR3 DNA is TGTGCCAGCATGAGTGGGACAGGGGCCTATGGCTACACCTTC.

The J gene is TRBJ2-7, the V gene TRBV30; 8 bases align to TRBD2. Germline V CDR1 and CDR2: GTSNPN, SVGIG (reference sequence). This CDR3 comprises 15 residues. V trimming: 3 bases; J trimming: 2 bases; junction bases outside the gene matches: 9. The CDR3 nucleotides read TGTGCCTGGAGCTTGGGACTAGAACGCACCTACGAGCAGTACTTC. Its protein is CAWSLGLERTYEQYF.

This clone has only one observation. The J gene is TRBJ2-5, the V gene TRBV6-5; possibly TRBD2 for D (7 bases). This CDR3 region has 15 residues. In germline, CDR1 is MNHEY, CDR2 SVGAGI. Trimming removed 6 bases from V and 1 base from J, with 15 bases in between. CDR3 loop: CASRRGGWSQETQYF. CDR3 DNA sequence: TGTGCCAGCAGGAGGGGGGGCTGGTCCCAAGAGACCCAGTACTTC.

In this sample, this clone turned up a few times. As DNA, the CDR3 is TGCGCCAGCAGCTTAGAACAGGGGGCAGATACGCAGTATTTT. The encoded protein is CASSLEQGADTQYF. The rearrangement uses TRBV5-1 and TRBJ2-3; 8 bases agree with TRBD1. The germline V gene encodes CDR1 SGHRS and CDR2 YFSETQ. Trimming at V came to 2 bases and at J to 4 bases, leaving 3 bases not matched to a gene. The CDR3 contains 14 residues.

The chain couples TRBV6-5 to TRBJ1-3; TRBD1 matches 8 bases. Trimming removed 6 bases from V and 3 bases from J; junction bases left unmatched: 7. CDR3 length equals 15 residues. Germline V lookup: CDR1 MNHEY, CDR2 SVGAGI. The CDR3 DNA reads as TGTGCCAGCAGGGGACAGGCATTAGGTGGAAACACCATATATTTT. It is translated as CASRGQALGGNTIYF.

V is TRBV5-1 and J is TRBJ2-5; D is unclear. V was pared by 0 bases and J by 6 bases, with 18 bases between. Per the germline V gene, CDR1 is SGHRS and CDR2 is YFSETQ. The CDR3 spans 16 residues. CDR3 sequence reads: CASSLAARDSSQTQYF. In nucleotides, the CDR3 is TGCGCCAGCAGCTTGGCTGCTCGAGACTCCTCTCAGACCCAGTACTTC.

The rearrangement links TRBV7-8 to TRBJ2-7; 9 bases map to TRBD1. This CDR3 region has 13 residues. Trimming at V came to 5 bases and at J to 6 bases, leaving 5 bases not matched to a gene. Germline CDR1 SGHVS, CDR2 FQNEAQ. CDR3 DNA sequence: TGTGCCAGCAGCCGGGACAGGGTGAGCGAGCAGTACTTC. Protein product: CASSRDRVSEQYF. The entire variable domain, with the rest obtained from reference TRBV7-8 and TRBJ2-7, is as follows: GAGVSQSPRYKVAKRGQDVALRCDPISGHVSLFWYQQALGQGPEFLTYFQNEAQLDKSGLPSDRFFAERPEGSVSTLKIQRTQQEDSAVYLCASSRDRVSEQYFGPGTRLTVT.